This T cell receptor beta chain was captured in a study of shared clonotypes between healthy human individuals. General study points: Tissues were not sampled, only blood, and their repertoires likely differ.

A split of CD4+ cells into CD45RA+ naive and CD45RA-negative memory subsets was performed. Assay runs were performed at deep level. Original methodology: Junction-only sequences produced by ImmunoSEQ had no quality scores, so filtering differed. Sequencing was performed with immunoSEQ multiplex PCR; in TCRdb, only in-frame clones are kept and a portion is missing. The V and J calls and clone size come from that table; D and trimming were worked out from the DNA. The sample includes over a million clones, 95% to 99% seen only once; the top ten take roughly 0.4%. There are a few counts of this clone. Its antigen is undetermined. Trimming stripped 5 bases from V and 5 bases from J, with 14 bases between. CDR3 length: 14 residues. Per germline, CDR1 MNHEY and CDR2 SMNVEV (reference sequence).

This clonotype was sampled from a man aged 30 to 39 in good health. This sequence joins TRBV27 and TRBJ2-3; D remains unclear. The specimen was naive CD4+ T cells sorted from blood. Subset described: CD45RA+ positively selected. This CDR3 is CASSSTNRVDTQYF. In DNA, the CDR3 is TGTGCCAGCAGTAGCACCAATAGGGTAGATACGCAGTATTTT.